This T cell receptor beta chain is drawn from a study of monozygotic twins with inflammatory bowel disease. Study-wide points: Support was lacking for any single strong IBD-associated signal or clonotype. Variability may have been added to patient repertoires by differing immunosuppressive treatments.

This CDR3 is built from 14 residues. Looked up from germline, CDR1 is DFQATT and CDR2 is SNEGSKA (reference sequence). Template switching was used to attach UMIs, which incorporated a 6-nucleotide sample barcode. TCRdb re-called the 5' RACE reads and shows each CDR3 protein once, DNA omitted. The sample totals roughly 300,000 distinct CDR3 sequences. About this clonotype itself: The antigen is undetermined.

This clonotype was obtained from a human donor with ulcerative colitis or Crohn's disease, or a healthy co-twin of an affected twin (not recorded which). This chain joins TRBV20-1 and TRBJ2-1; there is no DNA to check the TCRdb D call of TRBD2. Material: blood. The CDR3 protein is CSTRALSSYNEQFF.